The 4 T cell receptor beta chains reported below all come from one sample, sequenced in a study of early T cells in non-severe SARS-CoV-2 infection. TCRdb independently ran MiXCR on the 5' RACE reads; one entry per CDR3 protein. The data hold under 85,000 distinct CDR3 sequences, with roughly 13% observed a single time. Specimen: whole blood. These receptors all stem from an adult who was a healthcare worker with PCR-confirmed SARS-CoV-2 infection or an uninfected control (not recorded which).

This clonotype was found many times. V gene TRBV4-1 combines with J gene TRBJ2-7; 7 nucleotides align to TRBD1. This CDR3 is built from 16 residues. The V and J ends lost 0 bases and 5 bases, in that order; junction bases with no gene match: 10. Germline V gene data show CDR1 as MGHRA and CDR2 as YSYEKL. CDR3 sequence (DNA): TGCGCCAGCAGCCAAGATTGGGCAGGGGGATACGACGAGCAGTACTTC. It translates to CASSQDWAGGYDEQYF.

The chain recombines TRBV27 with TRBJ2-7, with TRBD2 identical over 11 bases. The CDR3 loop spans 17 amino acids. Germline V lookup: CDR1 MNHEY, CDR2 SMNVEV (reference sequence). Germline trimming cut 4 bases from V and 3 bases from J; bases unmatched to any gene: 11. The CDR3 loop is CASSYSGGAPSGYEQYF. The CDR3 DNA follows: TGTGCCAGCAGTTATAGCGGGGGGGCACCCTCTGGCTACGAGCAGTACTTC.

This clonotype was recorded many times. The chain employs TRBV7-2 and TRBJ2-3, with D possibly TRBD2 on 6 matching bases. This CDR3 contains 14 residues. V lost 5 bases, J lost 1 base, and 10 bases lay in between. Germline values: CDR1 SGHTA, CDR2 FQGNSA. The CDR3 protein is CASSAASGTDTQYF. CDR3 nucleotide sequence: TGTGCCAGCAGCGCGGCTAGCGGCACAGATACGCAGTATTTT.

This clonotype was recorded at least ten times. The CDR3 bases are TGTGCCAGCAGCTTAGAGGGCCAATACACAGATACGCAGTATTTT. Translated, it gives CASSLEGQYTDTQYF. This sequence joins TRBV11-2 and TRBJ2-3, with D uncertain. The V end lost 0 bases, the J end lost 2 bases, and 9 bases lay between the germline ends. The CDR3 runs 15 residues. Germline V gene data show CDR1 as SGHAT and CDR2 as FQNNGV.